These 30 T cell receptor beta chains came from one sample sequenced in a study of T cell clonotyping in hematopoietic cell transplantation. Repertoires were generated with immunoSEQ multiplex PCR, while TCRdb's copy carries only in-frame clones and drops some. The table has roughly 8,400 clones, about 66% seen once. This material consisted of peripheral blood mononuclear cells, taken 100 days after allogeneic stem cell transplant. These receptors all come from a male patient between 55 and 70 years old who had an allogeneic stem cell transplant from an unrelated donor, so the T cells may come from the graft donor. Some clones in this sample may be carry-over from other donors' samples.

The V and J genes are TRBV11-1 and TRBJ1-1, with unresolved D. There are 12 residues in the CDR3. Germline V gene data show CDR1 as SGHAT and CDR2 as FQDESV (reference sequence). Trimming pared 6 bases from V and 7 bases from J, leaving 12 bases between. The CDR3 bases are TGTGCCAGCAGTCCAACAGCTCTTGAAGCTTTCTTT. This codes for CASSPTALEAFF.

The chain recombines TRBV7-2 with TRBJ2-1; possible D gene TRBD2, 6 bases. Trimming took 7 bases from V and 0 from J, leaving 16 bases between them. The germline CDR1 and CDR2 sequences are SGHTA and FQGNSA. CDR3 size: 16 residues. CDR3 sequence: CASMPFGTFSYNEQFF. For the CDR3, the DNA is TGTGCCAGCATGCCCTTCGGGACTTTCTCCTACAATGAGCAGTTCTTC.

This clone was recorded once. The chain is built from TRBV23-1 and TRBJ2-7; tentatively, D is TRBD2 (7 bases). TRBV23-1 is assigned to the ORF class and has an uncertain function. The V end lost 4 bases, the J end lost 3 bases, and 19 bases lay between the germline ends. CDR3 length: 16 residues. The CDR3: CASSPRLGGEDYEQYF. In DNA form, the CDR3 reads TGCGCCAGCAGTCCCCGGTTAGGGGGGGAAGACTACGAGCAGTACTTC.

This clone was detected a few times. This chain joins TRBV6-4 and TRBJ2-2; 8 bases fit TRBD1. The V and J ends lost 2 bases and 1 base, in that order; junction bases with no gene match: 0. The CDR3 is made up of 15 amino acids. The germline CDR1 and CDR2 sequences are MRHNA and SNTAGT. The CDR3 is CASSDGTGNTGELFF. The CDR3 DNA follows: TGTGCCAGCAGTGACGGGACAGGGAACACCGGGGAGCTGTTTTTT.

The chain has TRBV14 and TRBJ1-2, with D tentatively TRBD1 (6 bases). Germline V gene lookup returns CDR1 SGHDN and CDR2 FVKESK. The CDR3 covers 15 residues. V shed 0 bases and J shed 8 bases, with 16 bases lying between them. The CDR3 protein is CASSQDLGGARGYTF. CDR3 bases: TGTGCCAGCAGCCAAGATCTGGGGGGGGCGCGCGGCTACACCTTC.

This chain uses TRBV20-1 with TRBJ2-3, with TRBD1 as a possible D gene (5 bases). Germline V gene lookup returns CDR1 DFQATT and CDR2 SNEGSKA (reference sequence). V was trimmed by 3 bases and J by 8 bases, leaving 9 bases between them. The CDR3 contains 11 residues. The CDR3 region is CSASRTSTQYF. CDR3 sequence (DNA): TGCAGTGCTAGTAGGACATCTACGCAGTATTTT.

V and J are TRBV2 and TRBJ2-3; possible D gene TRBD2, 5 bases. The CDR3 is 15 amino acids. Germline values: CDR1 SNHLY, CDR2 FYNNEI. V was shortened by 9 bases and J by 0 bases, with 16 bases between the two germline ends. The CDR3 region is CASGAEGFSTDTQYF. Written as DNA, the CDR3 is TGTGCCAGTGGAGCCGAGGGTTTTAGCACAGATACGCAGTATTTT.

The V and J genes are TRBV7-2 and TRBJ1-4; the D gene is possibly TRBD1 (5 bases). Trimming took off 1 base at V and 7 bases at J, with 13 bases between the two ends. Germline loops: CDR1 SGHTA, CDR2 FQGNSA. This CDR3 has 15 residues. The DNA of the CDR3 is TGTGCCAGCAGCTTAGTGAGGGGAAGAGGTGAAAAACTGTTTTTT. Its translation: CASSLVRGRGEKLFF. Using reference TRBV7-2 and TRBJ1-4 for the parts outside the CDR3, the full variable domain is GAGVSQSPSNKVTEKGKDVELRCDPISGHTALYWYRQSLGQGLEFLIYFQGNSAPDKSGLPSDRFSAERTGGSVSTLTIQRTQQEDSAVYLCASSLVRGRGEKLFFGSGTQLSVL.

J is TRBJ2-7 and V is TRBV4-2; D is ambiguous. Per the germline V gene, CDR1 is LGHNA and CDR2 is YNFKEQ. The CDR3 is 16 amino acids. V gave up 5 bases and J gave up 3 bases, with 20 bases separating them. The CDR3 DNA reads TGTGCCAGCAGCTTAGACCCGGCGGCGACGGGCTACGAGCAGTACTTC. It yields the protein CASSLDPAATGYEQYF.

The chain recombines TRBV19 with TRBJ1-1; TRBD1 might be the D (5 bases). Germline V CDR1 and CDR2: LNHDA, SQIVND (reference sequence). V lost 2 bases to trimming and J lost 4 bases, with 14 bases between them. This CDR3 is 15 amino acids long. The CDR3 DNA reads TGTGCCAGTAGTATATACGGGGCAGGGCTCACTGAAGCTTTCTTT. It yields the protein CASSIYGAGLTEAFF. The full variable domain, rest sourced from reference TRBV19 and TRBJ1-1, is DGGITQSPKYLFRKEGQNVTLSCEQNLNHDAMYWYRQDPGQGLRLIYYSQIVNDFQKGDIAEGYSVSREKKESFPLTVTSAQKNPTAFYLCASSIYGAGLTEAFFGQGTRLTVV.

This clone was picked up a small number of times. The chain has TRBV4-1 and TRBJ1-2, with TRBD1 identical over 10 bases. CDR3 size: 17 residues. CDR1 is MGHRA and CDR2 is YSYEKL in the germline V gene. V shed 4 bases and J 1 base; nucleotides not matched to a gene: 9. The CDR3 sequence is CASSPPRGDRGNYGYTF. The CDR3 DNA reads TGCGCCAGCAGCCCCCCCCGTGGGGACAGGGGTAACTATGGCTACACCTTC.

This chain joins TRBV6-6 and TRBJ2-6; D gene ambiguous. Trimming took 3 bases from V and 3 from J, leaving 9 bases between them. Germline CDR1 and CDR2: MNHNY and SVGAGI (reference sequence). This CDR3 has 15 residues. CDR3 DNA sequence: TGTGCCAGCAGTTATCCGGGTGATGGGGCCAACGTCCTGACTTTC. Amino acids: CASSYPGDGANVLTF.

The J gene is TRBJ1-1, the V gene TRBV6-5; 9 bases are shared with TRBD1. Germline V CDR1 and CDR2: MNHEY, SVGAGI. The CDR3 runs 14 residues. Trimming at V came to 6 bases and at J to 3 bases, leaving 5 bases not matched to a gene. Written as DNA, the CDR3 is TGTGCCAGCAGAGAGACAGGGGGAGACACTGAAGCTTTCTTT. Translating it yields CASRETGGDTEAFF.

In its sample, this clone was seen once. CDR3: CSVEDHEQGIGRHNTIYF. In DNA, the CDR3 is TGCAGCGTTGAGGATCACGAGCAGGGAATTGGGAGGCATAACACCATATATTTT. The rearrangement uses TRBV29-1 and TRBJ1-3, with a possible D match to TRBD1 (5 bases). The CDR3 is made up of 18 amino acids. The germline V gene has CDR1 SQVTM and CDR2 ANQGSEA. The V gene lost 3 bases and the J gene lost 7 bases, with 28 bases spanning the gap. The entire variable domain, with the rest obtained from reference TRBV29-1 and TRBJ1-3, is as follows: SAVISQKPSRDICQRGTSLTIQCQVDSQVTMMFWYRQQPGQSLTLIATANQGSEATYESGFVIDKFPISRPNLTFSTLTVSNMSPEDSSIYLCSVEDHEQGIGRHNTIYFGEGSWLTVV.

This clone occurred once. The CDR3 region is CASSRDPGTSNYGYTF. CDR3 in DNA: TGTGCCAGCAGCCGCGACCCTGGGACATCTAACTATGGCTACACCTTC. The chain links TRBV4-2 to TRBJ1-2, with a tentative D call TRBD1 (6 bases). The V gene lost 4 bases and the J gene lost 0 bases, with 15 bases spanning the gap. This CDR3 comprises 16 residues. In germline, CDR1 is LGHNA, CDR2 YNFKEQ.

This clone is labeled medium-sized. This rearrangement joins TRBV4-1 to TRBJ1-2; the D gene is possibly TRBD1 (5 bases). CDR3 length equals 13 residues. Trimming shortened V by 0 bases and J by 6 bases, and 8 bases separated the two germline ends. CDR1 and CDR2 from the germline V gene are MGHRA and YSYEKL. This chain's CDR3 is CASSQEWGDGYTF. The CDR3 nucleotides are TGCGCCAGCAGCCAAGAGTGGGGGGATGGCTACACCTTC.

The genes are TRBV7-8 and TRBJ1-4, with TRBD1 as a possible D gene (5 bases). The germline gives CDR1 SGHVS, CDR2 FQNEAQ. This CDR3 is built from 14 residues. With 5 bases removed from V and 10 bases from J, the gap between germline ends came to 17 bases. The CDR3 DNA reads TGTGCCAGCAGCGCGGTAAATCCTAGGGGAAAACTGTTTTTT. This translates into CASSAVNPRGKLFF.

The sample holds one count of this clone. This chain links TRBV25-1 with TRBJ1-5, with D possibly matching TRBD1 (6 bases). V lost 5 bases and J 1 base, leaving 6 bases between the germline ends. The CDR3 loop spans 13 amino acids. Per germline, CDR1 MGHDK and CDR2 SYGVNS. The CDR3: CASSQGSNQPQHF. In nucleotides, the CDR3 is TGTGCCAGCAGTCAGGGGAGCAATCAGCCCCAGCATTTT.

The rearrangement joins TRBV21-1 to TRBJ1-1; the D call in the table, TRBD1, was not verified against the DNA. TRBV21-1 is annotated as a pseudogene. The CDR3 spans 17 residues. CDR3 residues: CASSKFRQYPFLTEAFF. The CDR3 DNA reads as TGTGCCAGCAGCAAATTTAGACAGTACCCTTTCCTCACTGAAGCTTTCTTT.

The gene calls are TRBV4-1 and TRBJ2-3; D remains unclear. Germline V gene sequence: CDR1 MGHRA, CDR2 YSYEKL. The CDR3 totals 13 residues. The ends were cut back, 0 bases at V and 4 bases at J, with 5 bases in the middle. CDR3 nucleotide sequence: TGCGCCAGCAGCCAAGAACCCCCAGATACGCAGTATTTT. The encoded protein is CASSQEPPDTQYF.

The V gene is TRBV6-1, the J gene TRBJ2-4; D not certain. The ends were cut back, 3 bases at V and 7 bases at J, with 10 bases in the middle. Germline V gene sequence: CDR1 MNHNS, CDR2 SASEGT. The CDR3 consists of 13 residues. CDR3 sequence reads: CASSDPDLNIQYF. CDR3 in DNA: TGTGCCAGCAGTGACCCGGACCTTAACATTCAGTACTTC.

J is TRBJ2-5 and V is TRBV20-1; the D gene is possibly TRBD1 (6 bases). CDR1 DFQATT and CDR2 SNEGSKA come from the germline V gene (reference sequence). V shed 3 bases and J shed 9 bases, with 11 bases lying between them. The CDR3 has 11 residues. The CDR3 here is CSASAKGAQYF. For the CDR3, the DNA is TGCAGTGCTAGCGCTAAGGGGGCCCAGTACTTC.

The chain joins TRBV19 to TRBJ1-5; no clear D gene. CDR1 LNHDA and CDR2 SQIVND come from the germline V gene (reference sequence). The length of the CDR3 is 16 residues. The ends were cut back, 3 bases at V and 1 base at J, with 13 bases in the middle. The CDR3 reads CASSMSVGVSNQPQHF. CDR3 nucleotide sequence: TGTGCCAGTAGTATGTCAGTTGGAGTAAGCAATCAGCCCCAGCATTTT.

The chain links TRBV11-2 to TRBJ1-4, with 10 bases lining up with TRBD1. Germline V gene lookup returns CDR1 SGHAT and CDR2 FQNNGV. After removal of 4 bases from V and 2 bases from J, the junction contained 10 bases not matched to a gene. CDR3 length: 18 amino acids. CDR3 amino acids: CASSSTGTGVSTNEKLFF. For the CDR3, the DNA is TGTGCCAGCAGCTCAACCGGGACAGGGGTTTCCACTAATGAAAAACTGTTTTTT.

In its sample, this clone was seen a few times. The chain combines TRBV27 with TRBJ2-1; 11 positions match TRBD1. Germline loops: CDR1 MNHEY, CDR2 SMNVEV (reference sequence). V lost 3 bases to trimming and J lost 10 bases; unmatched junction nucleotides: 2. This CDR3 has 13 amino acids. DNA of the CDR3: TGTGCCAGCAGTTTCGGACAGGGGGCCGAGCAGTTCTTC. Translation gives CASSFGQGAEQFF.

The chain combines TRBV11-3 with TRBJ2-2; D possibly uses TRBD1 or TRBD2 (5 bases each). V was clipped by 5 bases and J by 4 bases, with 14 bases between them. CDR3 length: 15 residues. Looked up from germline, CDR1 is SGHNT and CDR2 is YENEEA. DNA for the CDR3: TGTGCCAGCAGCCCTCCCGGGGCCCCCACCGGGGAGCTGTTTTTT. Translated, it gives CASSPPGAPTGELFF.

In this sample, this clone turned up a few times. V and J are TRBV10-2 and TRBJ2-3; D is tentatively TRBD1 or TRBD2 (5 bases each). The V gene's germline CDR1 is WSHSY and CDR2 SAAADI. Trimming cost V 3 bases and J 6 bases, with 13 bases left between them. CDR3 length: 14 residues. The CDR3 protein is CASSEGTAVDTQYF. The CDR3, as DNA: TGCGCCAGCAGTGAAGGGACGGCGGTCGATACGCAGTATTTT.

The chain employs TRBV5-1 and TRBJ2-7, with a possible D match to TRBD1 (5 bases). The CDR3 loop spans 14 amino acids. CDR1 SGHRS and CDR2 YFSETQ come from the germline V gene. The V gene lost 5 bases and the J gene lost 6 bases, with 18 bases spanning the gap. CDR3 protein: CASSITGALGEQYF. The CDR3 bases are TGCGCCAGCAGTATAACTGGGGCCCTTGGCGAGCAGTACTTC.

V and J are TRBV2 and TRBJ2-3, with TRBD2 as a possible D gene (6 bases). The V gene's germline CDR1 is SNHLY and CDR2 FYNNEI. V was cut by 6 bases and J by 6 bases, with 16 bases left in between. The CDR3 consists of 14 residues. The CDR3 DNA follows: TGTGCCAGCAGACAACCCGGGGGAACGGATACGCAGTATTTT. Translation gives CASRQPGGTDTQYF.

By frequency in the sample, this clone is hyperexpanded. CDR3 in DNA: TGTGCCAGCAGTCATGACCCTGAGGTGGGCACCGGGGAGCTGTTTTTT. Translating gives CASSHDPEVGTGELFF. The J gene is TRBJ2-2, the V gene TRBV2; D ambiguous. Looked up from germline, CDR1 is SNHLY and CDR2 is FYNNEI. The CDR3 runs 16 residues. Trimming cost V 5 bases and J 4 bases, with 17 bases left between them.